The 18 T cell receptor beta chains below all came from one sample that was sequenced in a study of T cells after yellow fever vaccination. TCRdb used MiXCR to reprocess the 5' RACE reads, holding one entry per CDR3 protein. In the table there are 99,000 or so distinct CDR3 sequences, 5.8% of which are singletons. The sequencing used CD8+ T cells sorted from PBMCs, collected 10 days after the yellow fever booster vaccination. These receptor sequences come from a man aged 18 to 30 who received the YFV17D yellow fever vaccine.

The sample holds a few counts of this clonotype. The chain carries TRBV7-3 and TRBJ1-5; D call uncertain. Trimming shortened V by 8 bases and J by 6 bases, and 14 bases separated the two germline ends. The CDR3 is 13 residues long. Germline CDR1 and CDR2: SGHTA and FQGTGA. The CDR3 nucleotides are TGTGCCAGCTCGGAAGGGCGCCTTCAGCCCCAGCATTTT. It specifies CASSEGRLQPQHF.

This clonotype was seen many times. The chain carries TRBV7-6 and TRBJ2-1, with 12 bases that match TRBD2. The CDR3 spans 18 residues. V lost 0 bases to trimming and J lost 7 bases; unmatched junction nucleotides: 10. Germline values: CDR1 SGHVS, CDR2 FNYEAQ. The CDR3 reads CASSLAASGGGGENEQFF. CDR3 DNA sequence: TGTGCCAGCAGCTTAGCGGCTAGCGGGGGGGGCGGTGAGAATGAGCAGTTCTTC.

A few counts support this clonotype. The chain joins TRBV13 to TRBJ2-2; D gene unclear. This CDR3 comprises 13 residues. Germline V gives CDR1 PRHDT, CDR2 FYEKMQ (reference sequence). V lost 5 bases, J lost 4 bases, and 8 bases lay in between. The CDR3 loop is CASSPRATGELFF. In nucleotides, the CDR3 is TGTGCCAGCAGCCCCCGGGCCACCGGGGAGCTGTTTTTT.

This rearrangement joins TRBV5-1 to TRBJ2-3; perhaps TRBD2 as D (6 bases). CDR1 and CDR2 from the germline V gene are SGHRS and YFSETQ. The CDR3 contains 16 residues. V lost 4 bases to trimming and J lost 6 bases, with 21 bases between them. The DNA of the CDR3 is TGCGCCAGCAGCCCGGACTACCACGGGTTTGTGGATACGCAGTATTTT. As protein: CASSPDYHGFVDTQYF.

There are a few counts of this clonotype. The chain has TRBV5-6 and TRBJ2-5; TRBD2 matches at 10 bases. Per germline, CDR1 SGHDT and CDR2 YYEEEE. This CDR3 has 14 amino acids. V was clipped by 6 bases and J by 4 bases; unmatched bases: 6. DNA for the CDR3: TGTGCCAGCACCCTCCCTAGCGGGGGAGAGACCCAGTACTTC. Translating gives CASTLPSGGETQYF.

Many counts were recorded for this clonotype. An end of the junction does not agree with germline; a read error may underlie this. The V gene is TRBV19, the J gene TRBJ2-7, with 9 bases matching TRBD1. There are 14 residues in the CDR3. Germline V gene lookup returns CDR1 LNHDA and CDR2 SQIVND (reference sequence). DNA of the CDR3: TGCGCCAGCAGCCCCGGGACAGGGACCTACGAGCAGTACTTC. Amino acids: CASSPGTGTYEQYF.

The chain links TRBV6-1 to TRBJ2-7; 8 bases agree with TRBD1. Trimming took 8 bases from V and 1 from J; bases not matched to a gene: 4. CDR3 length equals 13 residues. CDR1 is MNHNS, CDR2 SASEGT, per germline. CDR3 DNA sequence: TGTGCCAGCCGGGACAGGAGTTCCTACGAGCAGTACTTC. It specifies CASRDRSSYEQYF.

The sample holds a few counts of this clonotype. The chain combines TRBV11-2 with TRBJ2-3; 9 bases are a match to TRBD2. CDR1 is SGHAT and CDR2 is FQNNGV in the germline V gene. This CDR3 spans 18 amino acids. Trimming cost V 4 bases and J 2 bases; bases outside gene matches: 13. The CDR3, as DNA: TGTGCCAGCAGCTCCCCCCCCAGCGGGGGGCCCGACACAGATACGCAGTATTTT. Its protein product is CASSSPPSGGPDTDTQYF.

The CDR3 coding sequence is TGCAGCGTTGCGATCCGGGGGGACGAGCAGTACTTC. Encoded protein: CSVAIRGDEQYF. V gene TRBV29-1 combines with J gene TRBJ2-7, with 7 bases matching TRBD2. The CDR3 covers 12 residues. The junction had 5 bases not matched to a gene; V was cut back by 4 bases and J by 5 bases. CDR1 SQVTM and CDR2 ANQGSEA come from the germline V gene.

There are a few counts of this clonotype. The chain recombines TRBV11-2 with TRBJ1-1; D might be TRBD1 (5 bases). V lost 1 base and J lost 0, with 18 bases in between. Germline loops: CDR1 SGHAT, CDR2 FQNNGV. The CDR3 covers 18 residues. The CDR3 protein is CASSLVSSQGPLNTEAFF. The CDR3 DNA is TGTGCCAGCAGCTTAGTTAGTTCCCAGGGCCCATTGAACACTGAAGCTTTCTTT.

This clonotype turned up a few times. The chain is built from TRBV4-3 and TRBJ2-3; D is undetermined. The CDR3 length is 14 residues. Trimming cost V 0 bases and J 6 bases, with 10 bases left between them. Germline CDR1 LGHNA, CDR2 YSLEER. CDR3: CASSQESGYDTQYF. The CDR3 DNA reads TGCGCCAGCAGCCAAGAATCCGGGTACGATACGCAGTATTTT.

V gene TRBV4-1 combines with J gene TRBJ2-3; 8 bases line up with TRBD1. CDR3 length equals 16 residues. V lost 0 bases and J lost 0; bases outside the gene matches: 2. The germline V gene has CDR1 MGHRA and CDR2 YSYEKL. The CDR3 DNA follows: TGCGCCAGCAGCCAAGATCGGACAGGGAGCACAGATACGCAGTATTTT. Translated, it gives CASSQDRTGSTDTQYF.

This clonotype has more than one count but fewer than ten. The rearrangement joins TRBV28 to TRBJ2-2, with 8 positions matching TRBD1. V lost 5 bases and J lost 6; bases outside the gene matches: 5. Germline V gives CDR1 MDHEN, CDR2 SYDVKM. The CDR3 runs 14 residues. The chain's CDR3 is CASSETGAAGELFF. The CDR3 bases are TGTGCCAGCAGTGAGACAGGGGCGGCCGGGGAGCTGTTTTTT.

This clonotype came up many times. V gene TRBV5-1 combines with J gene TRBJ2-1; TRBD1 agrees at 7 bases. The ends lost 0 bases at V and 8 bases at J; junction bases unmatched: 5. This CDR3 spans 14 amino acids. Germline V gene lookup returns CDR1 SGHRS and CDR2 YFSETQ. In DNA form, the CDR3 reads TGCGCCAGCAGCTTGGAGGGGGCCCCCGATGAGCAGTTCTTC. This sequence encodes CASSLEGAPDEQFF. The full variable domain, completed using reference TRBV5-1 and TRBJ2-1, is KAGVTQTPRYLIKTRGQQVTLSCSPISGHRSVSWYQQTPGQGLQFLFEYFSETQRNKGNFPGRFSGRQFSNSRSEMNVSTLELGDSALYLCASSLEGAPDEQFFGPGTRLTVL.

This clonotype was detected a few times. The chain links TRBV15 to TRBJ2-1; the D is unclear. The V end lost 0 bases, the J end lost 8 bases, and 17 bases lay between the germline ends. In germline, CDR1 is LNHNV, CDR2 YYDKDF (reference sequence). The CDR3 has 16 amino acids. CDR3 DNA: TGTGCCACCAGCAGAGATGGGCCTCTGGAGCGTCATGAGCAGTTCTTC. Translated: CATSRDGPLERHEQFF.

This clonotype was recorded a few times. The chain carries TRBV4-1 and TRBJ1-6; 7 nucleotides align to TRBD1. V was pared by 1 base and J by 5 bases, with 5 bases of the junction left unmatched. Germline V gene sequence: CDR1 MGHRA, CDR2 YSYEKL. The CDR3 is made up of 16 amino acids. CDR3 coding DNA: TGCGCCAGCAGCCAAGGGGACAGTCTTAATAATTCACCCCTCCACTTT. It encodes CASSQGDSLNNSPLHF.

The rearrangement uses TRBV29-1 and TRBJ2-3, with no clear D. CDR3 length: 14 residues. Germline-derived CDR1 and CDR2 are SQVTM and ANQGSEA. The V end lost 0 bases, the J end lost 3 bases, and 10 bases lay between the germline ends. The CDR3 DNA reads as TGCAGCGTTGAAGATGCCTGGGGAACAGATACGCAGTATTTT. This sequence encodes CSVEDAWGTDTQYF.

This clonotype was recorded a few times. The CDR3 DNA follows: TGTGCCAGCAGTGAGGTCGACAGGGGGAGTCAGCTGTTTTTT. It is translated as CASSEVDRGSQLFF. V is TRBV25-1 and J is TRBJ2-2, with 9 bases that match TRBD1. The CDR3 covers 14 residues. J was trimmed by 12 bases and V by 3 bases; bases with no gene match: 8. From germline, CDR1 is MGHDK and CDR2 SYGVNS.